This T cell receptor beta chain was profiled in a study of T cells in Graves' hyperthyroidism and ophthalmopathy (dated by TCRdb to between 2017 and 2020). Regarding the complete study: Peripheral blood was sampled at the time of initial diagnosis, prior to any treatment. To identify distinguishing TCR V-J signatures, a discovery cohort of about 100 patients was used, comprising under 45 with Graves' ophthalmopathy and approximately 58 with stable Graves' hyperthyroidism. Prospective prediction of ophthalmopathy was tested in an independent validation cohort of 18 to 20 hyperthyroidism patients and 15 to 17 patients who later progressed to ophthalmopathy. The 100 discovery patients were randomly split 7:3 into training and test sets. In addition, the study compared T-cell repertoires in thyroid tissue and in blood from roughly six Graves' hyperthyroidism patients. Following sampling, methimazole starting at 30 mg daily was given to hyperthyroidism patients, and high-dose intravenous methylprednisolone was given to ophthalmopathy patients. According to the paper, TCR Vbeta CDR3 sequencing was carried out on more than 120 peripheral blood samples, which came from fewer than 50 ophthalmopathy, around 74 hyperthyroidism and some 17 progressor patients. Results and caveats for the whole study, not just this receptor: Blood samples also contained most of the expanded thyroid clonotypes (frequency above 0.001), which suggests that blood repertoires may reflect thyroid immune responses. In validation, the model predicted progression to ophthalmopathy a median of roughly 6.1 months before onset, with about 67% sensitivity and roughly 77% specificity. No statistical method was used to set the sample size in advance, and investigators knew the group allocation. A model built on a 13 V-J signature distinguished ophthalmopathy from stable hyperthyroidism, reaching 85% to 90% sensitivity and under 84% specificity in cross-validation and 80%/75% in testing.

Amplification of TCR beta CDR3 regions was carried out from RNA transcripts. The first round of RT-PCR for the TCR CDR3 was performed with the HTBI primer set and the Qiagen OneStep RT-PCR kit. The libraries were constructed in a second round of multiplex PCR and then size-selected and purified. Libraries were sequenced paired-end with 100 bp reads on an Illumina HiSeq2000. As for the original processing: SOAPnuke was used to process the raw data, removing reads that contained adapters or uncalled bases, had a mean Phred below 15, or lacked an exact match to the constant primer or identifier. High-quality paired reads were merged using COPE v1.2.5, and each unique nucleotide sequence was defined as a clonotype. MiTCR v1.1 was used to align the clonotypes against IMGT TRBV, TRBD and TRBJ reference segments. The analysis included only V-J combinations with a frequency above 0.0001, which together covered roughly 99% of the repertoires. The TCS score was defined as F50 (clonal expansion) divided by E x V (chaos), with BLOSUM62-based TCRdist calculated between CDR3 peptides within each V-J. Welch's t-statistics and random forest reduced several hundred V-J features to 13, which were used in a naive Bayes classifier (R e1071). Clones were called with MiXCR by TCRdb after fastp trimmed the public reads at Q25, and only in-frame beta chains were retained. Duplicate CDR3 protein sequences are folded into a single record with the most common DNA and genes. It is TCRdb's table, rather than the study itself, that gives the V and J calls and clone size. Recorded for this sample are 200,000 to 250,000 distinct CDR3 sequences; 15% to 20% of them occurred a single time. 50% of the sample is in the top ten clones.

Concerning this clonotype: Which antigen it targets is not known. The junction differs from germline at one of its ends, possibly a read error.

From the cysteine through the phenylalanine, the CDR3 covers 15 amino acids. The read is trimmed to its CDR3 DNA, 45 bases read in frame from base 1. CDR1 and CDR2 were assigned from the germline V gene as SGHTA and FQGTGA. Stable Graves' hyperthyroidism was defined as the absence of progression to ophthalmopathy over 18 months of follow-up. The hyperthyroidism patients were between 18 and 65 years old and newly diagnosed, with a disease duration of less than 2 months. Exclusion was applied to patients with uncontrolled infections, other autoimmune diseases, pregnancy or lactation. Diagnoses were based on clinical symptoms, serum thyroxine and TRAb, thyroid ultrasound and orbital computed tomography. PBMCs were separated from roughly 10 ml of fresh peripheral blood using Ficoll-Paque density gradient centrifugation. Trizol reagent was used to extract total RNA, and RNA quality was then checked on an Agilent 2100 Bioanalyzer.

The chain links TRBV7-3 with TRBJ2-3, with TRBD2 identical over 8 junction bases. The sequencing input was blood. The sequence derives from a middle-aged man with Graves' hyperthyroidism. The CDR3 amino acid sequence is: CASSRIAGSGDTQYF. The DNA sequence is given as TGCGCCAGCAGCCGTATAGCGGGATCAGGGGATACGCAGTATTTT.